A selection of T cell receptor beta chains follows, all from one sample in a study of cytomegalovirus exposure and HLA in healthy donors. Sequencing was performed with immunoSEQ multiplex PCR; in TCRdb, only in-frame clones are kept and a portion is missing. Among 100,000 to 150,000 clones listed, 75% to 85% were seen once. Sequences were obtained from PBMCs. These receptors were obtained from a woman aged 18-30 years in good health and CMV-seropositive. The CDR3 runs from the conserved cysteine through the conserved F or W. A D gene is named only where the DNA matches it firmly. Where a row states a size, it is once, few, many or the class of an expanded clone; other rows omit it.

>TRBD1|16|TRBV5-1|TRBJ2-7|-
CASSFRVTGASYEQYF
TGCGCCAGCAGCTTTCGGGTTACAGGGGCCTCCTACGAGCAGTACTTC
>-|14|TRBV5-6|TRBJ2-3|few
CASSLVQGGDTQYF
TGTGCCAGCAGCTTGGTACAGGGTGGAGATACGCAGTATTTT
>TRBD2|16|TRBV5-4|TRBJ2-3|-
CASSSGTSGSTDTQYF
TGTGCCAGCAGCTCCGGGACTAGCGGTAGCACAGATACGCAGTATTTT
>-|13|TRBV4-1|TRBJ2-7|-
CASSQGGVYEQYF
TGCGCCAGCAGCCAAGGGGGGGTTTACGAGCAGTACTTC
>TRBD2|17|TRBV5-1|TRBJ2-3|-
CASSLAVGGGRTDTQYF
TGCGCCAGCAGCTTGGCCGTCGGCGGGGGGCGGACAGATACGCAGTATTTT
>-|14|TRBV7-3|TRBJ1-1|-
CASSLRTENTEAFF
TGTGCCAGCAGCTTACGGACAGAGAACACTGAAGCTTTCTTT
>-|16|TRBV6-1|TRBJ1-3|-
CASSEIRGASGNTIYF
TGTGCCAGCAGTGAGATTCGGGGGGCCTCTGGAAACACCATATATTTT
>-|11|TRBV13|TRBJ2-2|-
CASSQTGELFF
TGTGCCAGCAGTCAAACCGGGGAGCTGTTTTTT
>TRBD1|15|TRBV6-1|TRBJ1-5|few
CASTQGVFSNQPQHF
TGTGCCAGCACACAGGGGGTCTTTAGCAATCAGCCCCAGCATTTT
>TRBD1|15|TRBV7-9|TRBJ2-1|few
CASSLGQGWAHEQFF
TGTGCCAGCAGCTTAGGACAGGGATGGGCCCATGAGCAGTTCTTC
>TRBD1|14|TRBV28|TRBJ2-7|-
CASSRTGSSYEQYF
TGTGCCAGCAGTAGGACAGGGAGCTCCTACGAGCAGTACTTC
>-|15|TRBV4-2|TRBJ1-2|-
CASSQEAGVGYGYTF
TGTGCCAGCAGCCAAGAGGCGGGGGTCGGCTATGGCTACACCTTC
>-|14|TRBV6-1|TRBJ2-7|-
CASSGYRDSYEQYF
TGTGCCAGCAGTGGATACAGGGACTCCTACGAGCAGTACTTC
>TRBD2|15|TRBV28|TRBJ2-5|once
CASTSPPAGEETQYF
TGTGCCAGCACCTCCCCCCCAGCGGGGGAAGAGACCCAGTACTTC
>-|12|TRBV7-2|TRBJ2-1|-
CASSSNYNEQFF
TGTGCCAGCAGCTCTAACTACAATGAGCAGTTCTTC
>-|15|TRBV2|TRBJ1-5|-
CASSTLDRSNQPQHF
TGCGCCAGCAGTACACTAGATCGTAGCAATCAGCCCCAGCATTTT
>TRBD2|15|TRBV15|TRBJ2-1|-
CATSPSGETYNEQFF
TGTGCCACCAGTCCGAGCGGGGAAACCTACAATGAGCAGTTCTTC
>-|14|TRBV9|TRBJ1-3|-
CASSVRGSGNTIYF
TGTGCCAGCAGCGTCAGGGGCTCTGGAAACACCATATATTTT
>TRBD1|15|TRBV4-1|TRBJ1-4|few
CASSQPGQSDEKLFF
TGCGCCAGCAGCCAACCGGGACAGTCGGATGAAAAACTGTTTTTT
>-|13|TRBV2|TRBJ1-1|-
CASIRTENTEAFF
TGTGCCAGCATTCGGACAGAGAACACTGAAGCTTTCTTT
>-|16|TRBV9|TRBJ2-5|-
CASSVKGSISQETQYF
TGTGCCAGCAGCGTAAAGGGGTCGATTTCACAAGAGACCCAGTACTTC
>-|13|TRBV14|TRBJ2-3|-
CASSQRGTDTQYF
TGTGCCAGCAGCCAACGAGGGACAGATACGCAGTATTTT
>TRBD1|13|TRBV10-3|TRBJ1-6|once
CAIGQGGSSPLHF
TGTGCCATCGGACAGGGTGGAAGTTCACCCCTCCACTTT
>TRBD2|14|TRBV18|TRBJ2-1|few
CASSLRGLGNEQFF
TGTGCCAGCTCCCTCCGGGGACTAGGAAATGAGCAGTTCTTC
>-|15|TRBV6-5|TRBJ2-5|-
CASSHPTEIQETQYF
TGTGCCAGCAGCCATCCGACAGAGATTCAAGAGACCCAGTACTTC
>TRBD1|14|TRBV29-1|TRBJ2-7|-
CSSTGQASSYEQYF
TGCAGCTCAACGGGACAGGCGAGCTCCTACGAGCAGTACTTC
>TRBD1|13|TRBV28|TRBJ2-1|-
CASRGTGYNEQFF
TGTGCCAGCAGGGGGACAGGCTACAATGAGCAGTTCTTC
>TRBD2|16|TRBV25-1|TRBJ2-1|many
CASSAPTSGDYNEQFF
TGTGCCAGCAGTGCCCCGACTAGCGGGGATTACAATGAGCAGTTCTTC
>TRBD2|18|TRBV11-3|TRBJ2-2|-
CASSFGLAGGPGTGELFF
TGTGCCAGCAGCTTTGGCCTAGCGGGGGGGCCGGGAACCGGGGAGCTGTTTTTT